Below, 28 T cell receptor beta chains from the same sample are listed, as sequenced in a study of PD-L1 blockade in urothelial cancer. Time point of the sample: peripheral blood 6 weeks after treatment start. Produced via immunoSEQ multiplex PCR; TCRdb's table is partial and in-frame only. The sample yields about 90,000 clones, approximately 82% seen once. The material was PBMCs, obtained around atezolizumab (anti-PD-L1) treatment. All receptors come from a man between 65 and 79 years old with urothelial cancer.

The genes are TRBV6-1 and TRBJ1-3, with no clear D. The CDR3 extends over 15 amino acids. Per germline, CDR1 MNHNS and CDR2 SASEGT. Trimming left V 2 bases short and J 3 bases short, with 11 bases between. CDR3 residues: CASSEKPRDGNTIYF. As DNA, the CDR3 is TGTGCCAGCAGTGAAAAACCCCGGGATGGAAACACCATATATTTT.

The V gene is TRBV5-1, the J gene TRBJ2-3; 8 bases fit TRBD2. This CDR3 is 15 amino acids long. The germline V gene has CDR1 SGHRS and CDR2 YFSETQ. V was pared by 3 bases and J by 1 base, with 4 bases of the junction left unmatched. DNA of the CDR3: TGCGCCAGCAGCTCGACTAGCGAAGGCACAGATACGCAGTATTTT. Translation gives CASSSTSEGTDTQYF.

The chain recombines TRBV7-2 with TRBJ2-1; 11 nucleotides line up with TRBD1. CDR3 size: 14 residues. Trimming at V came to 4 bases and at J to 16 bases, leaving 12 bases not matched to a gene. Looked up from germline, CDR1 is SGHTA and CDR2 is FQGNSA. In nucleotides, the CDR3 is TGTGCCAGCAGCTCCAACCTGGGACAGGGGGTGGTCTTCTTC. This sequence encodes CASSSNLGQGVVFF.

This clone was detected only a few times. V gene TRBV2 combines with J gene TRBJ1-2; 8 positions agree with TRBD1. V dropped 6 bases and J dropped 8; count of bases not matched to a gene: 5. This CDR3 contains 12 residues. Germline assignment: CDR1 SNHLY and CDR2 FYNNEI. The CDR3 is CASSGQGGGYTF. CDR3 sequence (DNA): TGTGCCAGCAGCGGACAGGGTGGCGGCTACACCTTC.

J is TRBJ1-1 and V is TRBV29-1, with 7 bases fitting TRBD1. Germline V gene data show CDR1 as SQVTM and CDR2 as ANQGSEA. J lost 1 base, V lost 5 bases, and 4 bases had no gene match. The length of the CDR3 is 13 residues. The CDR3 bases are TGCAGCGTTCGGGCAGGGGGGAACACTGAAGCTTTCTTT. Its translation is CSVRAGGNTEAFF.

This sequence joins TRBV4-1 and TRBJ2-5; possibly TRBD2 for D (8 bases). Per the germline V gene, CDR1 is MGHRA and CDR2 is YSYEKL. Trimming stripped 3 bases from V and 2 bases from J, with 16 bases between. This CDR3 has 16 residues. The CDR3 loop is CASSHPGRGRQETQYF. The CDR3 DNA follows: TGCGCCAGCAGCCACCCCGGGAGGGGGCGACAAGAGACCCAGTACTTC.

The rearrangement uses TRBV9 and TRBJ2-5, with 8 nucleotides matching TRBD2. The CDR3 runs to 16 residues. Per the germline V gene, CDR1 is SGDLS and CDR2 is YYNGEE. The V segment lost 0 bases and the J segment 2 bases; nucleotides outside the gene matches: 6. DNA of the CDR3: TGTGCCAGCAGCGTAGCTTCGGAGCGGGGGCAAGAGACCCAGTACTTC. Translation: CASSVASERGQETQYF.

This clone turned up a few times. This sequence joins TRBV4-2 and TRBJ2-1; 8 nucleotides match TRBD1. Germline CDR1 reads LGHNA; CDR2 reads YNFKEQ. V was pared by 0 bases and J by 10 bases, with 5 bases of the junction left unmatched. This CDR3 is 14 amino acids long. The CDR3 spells CASSQDQGAREQFF. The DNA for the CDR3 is TGTGCCAGCAGCCAAGATCAGGGGGCGAGGGAGCAGTTCTTC.

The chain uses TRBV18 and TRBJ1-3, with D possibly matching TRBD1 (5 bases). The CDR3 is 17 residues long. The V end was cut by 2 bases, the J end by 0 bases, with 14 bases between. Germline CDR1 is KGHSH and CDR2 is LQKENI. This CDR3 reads CASSPVGALSSGNTIYF. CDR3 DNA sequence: TGTGCCAGCTCACCAGTTGGGGCTCTGAGCTCTGGAAACACCATATATTTT. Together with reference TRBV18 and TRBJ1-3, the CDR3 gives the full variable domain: NAGVMQNPRHLVRRRGQEARLRCSPMKGHSHVYWYRQLPEEGLKFMVYLQKENIIDESGMPKERFSAEFPKEGPSILRIQQVVRGDSAAYFCASSPVGALSSGNTIYFGEGSWLTVV.

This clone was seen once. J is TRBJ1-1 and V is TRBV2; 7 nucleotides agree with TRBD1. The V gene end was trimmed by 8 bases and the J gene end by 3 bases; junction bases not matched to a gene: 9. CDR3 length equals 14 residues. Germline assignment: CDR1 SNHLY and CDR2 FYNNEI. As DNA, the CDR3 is TGTGCCAGCTTTCCCGGGACAGTTTACACTGAAGCTTTCTTT. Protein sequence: CASFPGTVYTEAFF.

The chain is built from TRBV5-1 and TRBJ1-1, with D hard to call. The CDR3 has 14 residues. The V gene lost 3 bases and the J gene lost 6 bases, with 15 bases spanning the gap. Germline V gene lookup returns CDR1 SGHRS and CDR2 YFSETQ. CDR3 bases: TGCGCCAGCAGCTCGGACGGCCAGGAGGCTGAAGCTTTCTTT. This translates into CASSSDGQEAEAFF.

The CDR3 protein is CASSPGRENEKLFF. DNA of the CDR3: TGTGCCAGCAGCCCTGGGAGAGAGAATGAAAAACTGTTTTTT. J is TRBJ1-4 and V is TRBV7-9; D gene uncertain. CDR1 and CDR2 (germline): SEHNR, FQNEAQ (reference sequence). The CDR3 sequence is 14 residues long. The V gene lost 5 bases and the J gene lost 5 bases, with 12 bases spanning the gap.

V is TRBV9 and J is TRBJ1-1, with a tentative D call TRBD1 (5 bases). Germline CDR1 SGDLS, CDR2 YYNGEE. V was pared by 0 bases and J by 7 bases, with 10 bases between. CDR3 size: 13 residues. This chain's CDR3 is CASSVAGTSEAFF. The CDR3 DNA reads TGTGCCAGCAGCGTAGCTGGGACTAGTGAAGCTTTCTTT.

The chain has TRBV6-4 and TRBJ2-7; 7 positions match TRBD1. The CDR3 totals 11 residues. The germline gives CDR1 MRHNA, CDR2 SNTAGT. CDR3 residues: CARNRGYEQYF. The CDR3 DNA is TGTGCGCGGAACAGGGGCTACGAGCAGTACTTC.

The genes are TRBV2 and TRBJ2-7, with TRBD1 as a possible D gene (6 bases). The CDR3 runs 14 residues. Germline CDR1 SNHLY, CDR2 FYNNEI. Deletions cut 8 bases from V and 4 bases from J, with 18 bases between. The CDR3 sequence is CASEDSNVRYEQYF. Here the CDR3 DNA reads TGTGCCAGCGAGGACAGCAACGTGAGGTACGAGCAGTACTTC.

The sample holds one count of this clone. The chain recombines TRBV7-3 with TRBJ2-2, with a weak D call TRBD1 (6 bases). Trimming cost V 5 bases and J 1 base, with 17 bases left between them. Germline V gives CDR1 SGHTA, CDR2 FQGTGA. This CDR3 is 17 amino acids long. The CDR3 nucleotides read TGTGCCAGCAGCCCAGGGGCCGGGCCCATGAACACCGGGGAGCTGTTTTTT. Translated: CASSPGAGPMNTGELFF.

CDR3 sequence reads: CASSLKQGTGELFF. The CDR3 DNA reads as TGTGCCAGCAGTTTGAAACAGGGGACCGGGGAGCTGTTTTTT. The genes are TRBV7-3 and TRBJ2-2, with TRBD1 matching 7 bases. The CDR3 has 14 amino acids. V lost 6 bases and J lost 5; bases outside the gene matches: 6. The germline gives CDR1 SGHTA, CDR2 FQGTGA.

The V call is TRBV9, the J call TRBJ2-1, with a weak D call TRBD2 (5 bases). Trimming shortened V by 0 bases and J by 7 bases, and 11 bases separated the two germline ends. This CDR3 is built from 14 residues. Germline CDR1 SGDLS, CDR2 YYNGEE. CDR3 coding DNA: TGTGCCAGCAGCGTAGGCATAGCGATAAATGAGCAGTTCTTC. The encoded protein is CASSVGIAINEQFF.

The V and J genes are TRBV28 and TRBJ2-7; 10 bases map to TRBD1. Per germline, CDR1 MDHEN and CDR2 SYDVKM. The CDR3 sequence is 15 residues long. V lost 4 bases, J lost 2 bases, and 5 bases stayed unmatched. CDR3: CASSSQTGGTYEQYF. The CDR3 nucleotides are TGTGCCAGCAGTTCCCAGACAGGGGGCACCTACGAGCAGTACTTC.

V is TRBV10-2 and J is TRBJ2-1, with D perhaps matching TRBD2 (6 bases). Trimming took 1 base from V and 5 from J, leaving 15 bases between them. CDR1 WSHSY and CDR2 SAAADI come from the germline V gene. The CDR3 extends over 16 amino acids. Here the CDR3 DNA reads TGCGCCAGCAGTGAGTGGGACTCCCGCCCTAACAATGAGCAGTTCTTC. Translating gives CASSEWDSRPNNEQFF.

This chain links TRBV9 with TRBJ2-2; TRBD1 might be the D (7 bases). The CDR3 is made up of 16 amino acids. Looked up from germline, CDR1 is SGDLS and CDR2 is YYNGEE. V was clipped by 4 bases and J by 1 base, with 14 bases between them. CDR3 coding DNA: TGTGCCAGCAGCCCCCGACAGGGAGGGAACACCGGGGAGCTGTTTTTT. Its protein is CASSPRQGGNTGELFF.

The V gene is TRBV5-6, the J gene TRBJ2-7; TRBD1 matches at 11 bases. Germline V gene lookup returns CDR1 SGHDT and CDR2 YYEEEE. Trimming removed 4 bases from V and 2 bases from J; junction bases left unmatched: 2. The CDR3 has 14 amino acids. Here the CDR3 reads CASSVGQGAYEQYF. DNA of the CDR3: TGTGCCAGCAGCGTGGGACAGGGGGCCTACGAGCAGTACTTC.

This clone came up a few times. CDR3 coding DNA: TGTGCCTGGAACCGGGACAGGGTTACAGATACGCAGTATTTT. It codes for CAWNRDRVTDTQYF. The V call is TRBV30, the J call TRBJ2-3; TRBD1 matches 9 bases. Germline values: CDR1 GTSNPN, CDR2 SVGIG (reference sequence). The CDR3 sequence is 14 residues long. V trimming: 4 bases; J trimming: 3 bases; junction bases outside the gene matches: 5. The complete variable domain, with remaining parts taken from reference TRBV30 and TRBJ2-3, reads SQTIHQWPATLVQPVGSPLSLECTVEGTSNPNLYWYRQAAGRGLQLLFYSVGIGQISSEVPQNLSASRPQDRQFILSSKKLLLSDSGFYLCAWNRDRVTDTQYFGPGTRLTVL.

Here the CDR3 DNA reads TGTGCCAGCAGCCCAGGGGTGACGGAGACCCAGTACTTC. This gives the protein CASSPGVTETQYF. The gene calls are TRBV11-2 and TRBJ2-5; possible D gene TRBD1, 6 bases. V was cut by 5 bases and J by 5 bases, with 12 bases left in between. CDR3 length: 13 amino acids. CDR1 and CDR2 (germline): SGHAT, FQNNGV.

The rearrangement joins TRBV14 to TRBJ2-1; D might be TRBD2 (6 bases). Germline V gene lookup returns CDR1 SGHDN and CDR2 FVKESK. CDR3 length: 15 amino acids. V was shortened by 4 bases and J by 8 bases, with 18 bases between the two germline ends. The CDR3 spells CASSPYWASDDEQFF. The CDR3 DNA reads TGTGCCAGCAGCCCCTACTGGGCTAGCGATGATGAGCAGTTCTTC.

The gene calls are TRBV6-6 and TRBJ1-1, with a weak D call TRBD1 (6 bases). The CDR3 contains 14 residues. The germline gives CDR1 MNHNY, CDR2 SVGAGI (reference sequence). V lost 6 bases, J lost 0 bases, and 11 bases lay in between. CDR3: CASRRGGLNTEAFF. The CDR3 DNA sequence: TGTGCCAGCAGACGAGGGGGATTGAACACTGAAGCTTTCTTT.

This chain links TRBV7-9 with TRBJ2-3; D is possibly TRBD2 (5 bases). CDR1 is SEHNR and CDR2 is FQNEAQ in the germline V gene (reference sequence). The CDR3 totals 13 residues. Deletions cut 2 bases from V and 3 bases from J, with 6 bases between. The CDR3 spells CASSLTGTDTQYF. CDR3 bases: TGTGCCAGCAGCTTAACGGGGACAGATACGCAGTATTTT.

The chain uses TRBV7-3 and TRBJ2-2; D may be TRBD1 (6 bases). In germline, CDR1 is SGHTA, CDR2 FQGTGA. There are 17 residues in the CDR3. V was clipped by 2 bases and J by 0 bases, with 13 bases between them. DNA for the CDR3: TGTGCCAGCAGCTTAGGAGGACAGAGATCGAACACCGGGGAGCTGTTTTTT. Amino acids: CASSLGGQRSNTGELFF.